This entry concerns a single T cell receptor (beta chain). Its antigen is currently unknown. The entry originates in a study of graft-versus-host responses after intestinal transplantation. Assay: immunoSEQ multiplex PCR; the TCRdb copy retains only in-frame clones and omits some. The sample includes 99,000 or so clones, roughly 87% of them seen just once. This TCR was sampled from a human donor who received an intestinal transplant. The specimen comprised unstimulated CD4+ T cells sorted from spleen or lymph node cells, sampled before intestinal transplant.

The CDR3 sequence: CSGVTGGIETQYF. The DNA of the CDR3 is TGCAGCGGGGTGACAGGGGGCATAGAGACCCAGTACTTC. The chain links TRBV29-1 to TRBJ2-5, with 10 bases aligning to TRBD1. Germline lookup yields CDR1 SQVTM and CDR2 ANQGSEA. The CDR3 spans 13 residues. V lost 7 bases and J lost 4; bases outside the gene matches: 6.